This T cell receptor beta chain was sequenced for a study of blood T cell repertoires in COVID-19. Original data processing: Estimation of nucleated cell counts was performed using reference gene primer amplification. Clones were sequenced by immunoSEQ multiplex PCR, and TCRdb holds only the in-frame ones, with some missing. The V and J calls and the clone size are those of that table, but D and trimming were determined from the DNA. The table records 95,000 to 150,000 clones, around 86% of them present only once. Germline V lookup: CDR1 MNHEY, CDR2 SMNVEV (reference sequence). The CDR3 runs 16 residues. Deletions cut 6 bases from V and 3 bases from J, with 19 bases between.

The V call is TRBV27, the J call TRBJ2-3, with D maybe TRBD2 (6 bases). Input material: peripheral blood. The origin of this receptor is a woman in her 70s with acute or convalescent COVID-19. Here the CDR3 DNA reads TGTGCCAGCAGGGGCCTGGCAAGCGGGCGTACAGATACGCAGTATTTT. Translated: CASRGLASGRTDTQYF.